This TCR beta chain was documented in a study of OX40 agonist ivuxolimab in advanced cancers. The overall study: Ivuxolimab, which is an agonistic anti-OX40 (CD134) antibody, was administered to the patients. Under the entry rules, prior anti-PD-1, anti-PD-L1 or anti-CTLA-4 therapy was allowed, and 40% had some.

Study-level points and caveats: It was not determined which antigens were specifically recognized by the peripheral T cells that had undergone clonal expansion.

Notes on this clone: Its specificity is not known.

Autoimmune disease history or systemic immunosuppression excluded patients. The length of the CDR3 is 16 residues. Trimming stripped 2 bases from V and 0 bases from J, with 14 bases between. Germline-derived CDR1 and CDR2 are SQVTM and ANQGSEA. Here immunoSEQ multiplex PCR was the method, and the copy in TCRdb shows in-frame clones only, minus some. Of some 46,000 clones listed, around 88% are singletons. This specimen consisted of CD4+ or CD8+ T cells sorted from blood, obtained in a trial of the OX40 agonist ivuxolimab. The receptor comes from an adult with an advanced solid tumor such as melanoma, head and neck, liver or kidney cancer. V usage is TRBV29-1 and J usage is TRBJ2-1; D is ambiguous. The CDR3: CSVEKGAPSSYNEQFF. The CDR3 coding sequence is TGCAGCGTTGAAAAAGGAGCCCCCTCCTCCTACAATGAGCAGTTCTTC.